This T cell receptor beta chain was identified during a study of OX40 agonist ivuxolimab in advanced cancers. The CDR3 has 16 residues. Trimming cost V 4 bases and J 3 bases; bases outside gene matches: 8. Germline assignment: CDR1 SGHRS and CDR2 YFSETQ. Profiling relied on immunoSEQ multiplex PCR, and the TCRdb table lists in-frame clones only, not all of them. The sample yields tens of thousands of clones, 84% seen once. The sequence came from an adult with an advanced solid tumor such as melanoma, head and neck, liver or kidney cancer. The chain carries TRBV5-1 and TRBJ2-1, with 9 bases fitting TRBD1. The source material was CD4+ or CD8+ T cells sorted from blood, sampled in a trial of the OX40 agonist ivuxolimab. The CDR3, as DNA: TGCGCCAGCAGCCCCCGGGGACAGGGAATCTACAATGAGCAGTTCTTC. Amino acids: CASSPRGQGIYNEQFF.